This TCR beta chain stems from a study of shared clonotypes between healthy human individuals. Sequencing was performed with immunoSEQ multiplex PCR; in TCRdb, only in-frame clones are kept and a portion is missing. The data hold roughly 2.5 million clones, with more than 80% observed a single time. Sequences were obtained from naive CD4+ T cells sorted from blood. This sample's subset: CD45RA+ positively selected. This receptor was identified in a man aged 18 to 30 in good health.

The CDR3: CASSFAGSQTYEQYF. The CDR3 bases are TGTGCCAGCAGCTTCGCCGGGTCCCAGACCTACGAGCAGTACTTC. The rearrangement links TRBV11-2 to TRBJ2-7; D not certain. Germline assignment: CDR1 SGHAT and CDR2 FQNNGV. V lost 3 bases and J 2 bases, leaving 14 bases between the germline ends. The CDR3 is made up of 15 amino acids.